This note documents a single T cell receptor (beta chain) sequence. The target antigen is unknown. CDR1 and CDR2 (germline): SGHNT, YYREEE (reference sequence). The ends were cut back, 4 bases at V and 0 bases at J, with 14 bases in the middle. The CDR3 spans 16 residues. Repertoires were generated with immunoSEQ multiplex PCR, while TCRdb's copy carries only in-frame clones and drops some. The sample contains over 100,000 clones, roughly 87% of which appear only once. These data are taken from a study of T cell responses to AZD1222 COVID-19 vaccine. Findings of the study overall: With dominance at 160-218 and 743-854, vaccine-associated CD4 TCRs spanned spike. The donors showed a predominance of white British ancestry and of females, with possible underestimation of clonal diversity.

The chain combines TRBV5-4 with TRBJ1-3, with a tentative D call TRBD1 (5 bases). The sequence derives from an adult in good health. The sample in question was peripheral blood, obtained on day 0 of MenACWY control vaccination. The CDR3 loop is CASSPVGGGSGNTIYF. Here the CDR3 DNA reads TGTGCCAGCAGCCCGGTTGGGGGGGGCTCTGGAAACACCATATATTTT.